The 23 T cell receptor beta chains given below trace back to one sample, sequenced in a study of blood T cell repertoires in COVID-19. Libraries were prepared by immunoSEQ multiplex PCR; TCRdb keeps only in-frame clonotypes and omits some of them. The data contain 100,000 or so clones, 82% of them seen just once; the ten biggest clones take up less than 9%. The sequenced sample was peripheral blood. The receptor set was obtained from a man aged 45-65 years with active or convalescent COVID-19.

CDR3 in amino acids: CSAGDSYEQYV. The DNA of the CDR3 is TGCAGTGCCGGTGACAGTTACGAGCAGTACGTC. V and J are TRBV20-1 and TRBJ2-7; D might be TRBD1 (5 bases). This CDR3 spans 11 amino acids. Per germline, CDR1 DFQATT and CDR2 SNEGSKA (reference sequence). Between the trimmed V and J ends, which lost 6 bases and 4 bases, there was a span of 10 bases.

The rearrangement links TRBV28 to TRBJ2-5; unclear D gene. Between the trimmed V and J ends, which lost 5 bases and 3 bases, there was a span of 7 bases. Germline-derived CDR1 and CDR2 are MDHEN and SYDVKM. CDR3 length: 12 amino acids. The CDR3 here is CASSPSEETQYF. CDR3 DNA sequence: TGTGCCAGCAGTCCCTCAGAAGAGACCCAGTACTTC.

The gene calls are TRBV6-2 or TRBV6-3 and TRBJ1-5, with no clear D. Trimming cost V 0 bases and J 2 bases, with 14 bases left between them. This CDR3 contains 17 residues. Germline CDR1 and CDR2: MNHEY and SVGEGT. The DNA for the CDR3 is TGTGCCAGCAGTTACTCGTTTCAGGTGGGTGGCAATCAGCCCCAGCATTTT. Amino acids: CASSYSFQVGGNQPQHF.

The rearrangement joins TRBV6-2 or TRBV6-3 to TRBJ2-3, with D possibly TRBD1 on 7 matching bases. Germline V CDR1 and CDR2: MNHEY, SVGEGT. This CDR3 is built from 11 residues. Deletions cut 5 bases from V and 14 bases from J, with 14 bases between. The CDR3 loop is CASSQGGDRYF. The CDR3, as DNA: TGTGCCAGCAGTCAGGGGGGAGACAGGTATTTT.

V is TRBV4-1 and J is TRBJ1-2; the D gene is possibly TRBD1 (5 bases). CDR1 and CDR2 (germline): MGHRA, YSYEKL. This CDR3 has 15 residues. V was cut by 0 bases and J by 4 bases, with 12 bases left in between. The DNA of the CDR3 is TGCGCCAGCAGCCAAGATGGAGGGGCTTCCTATGGCTACACCTTC. Amino acid sequence: CASSQDGGASYGYTF.

V is TRBV30 and J is TRBJ1-2, with D tentatively TRBD1 (5 bases). Trimming took 1 base from V and 8 from J, leaving 11 bases between them. Germline CDR1 and CDR2: GTSNPN and SVGIG (reference sequence). CDR3 size: 12 residues. CDR3 nucleotides: TGTGCCTGGAGTGAATATAGGGGAGGCTACACCTTC. This sequence encodes CAWSEYRGGYTF.

This sequence joins TRBV5-8 and TRBJ2-6, with 8 nucleotides matching TRBD2. CDR1 and CDR2 from the germline V gene are SGHTS and YDEGEE. The V and J ends lost 1 base and 4 bases, in that order; junction bases with no gene match: 7. The CDR3 is 17 amino acids. DNA for the CDR3: TGTGCCAGCAGCTTGCTTACGGGGGGGCTGGGGGCCAACGTCCTGACTTTC. Its protein product is CASSLLTGGLGANVLTF.

V and J are TRBV25-1 and TRBJ1-3; D might be TRBD1 (6 bases). Trimming left V 5 bases short and J 8 bases short, with 13 bases between. The CDR3 is 13 amino acids. Germline V gene sequence: CDR1 MGHDK, CDR2 SYGVNS. CDR3 protein: CASSFAGADTIYF. The CDR3 DNA is TGTGCCAGCAGTTTCGCAGGGGCAGACACCATATATTTT.

The chain links TRBV7-2 to TRBJ2-5; D call uncertain. CDR1 is SGHTA, CDR2 FQGNSA, per germline. CDR3 length: 13 residues. The V end was cut by 5 bases, the J end by 5 bases, with 12 bases between. The CDR3: CASSLGERETQYF. Here the CDR3 DNA reads TGTGCCAGCAGCCTCGGAGAGAGGGAGACCCAGTACTTC. Looking up the rest from reference TRBV7-2 and TRBJ2-5 gives the full variable domain: GAGVSQSPSNKVTEKGKDVELRCDPISGHTALYWYRQSLGQGLEFLIYFQGNSAPDKSGLPSDRFSAERTGGSVSTLTIQRTQQEDSAVYLCASSLGERETQYFGPGTRLLVL.

The table lists this clone with a count of one. The gene calls are TRBV19 and TRBJ2-1, with TRBD1 matching over 10 bases. The CDR3 consists of 15 residues. CDR1 LNHDA and CDR2 SQIVND come from the germline V gene (reference sequence). After removal of 6 bases from V and 4 bases from J, the junction contained 6 bases not matched to a gene. The CDR3 region is CASRDGQGGYNEQFF. DNA of the CDR3: TGTGCCAGTAGAGACGGACAGGGGGGTTACAATGAGCAGTTCTTC.

This clone was found a few times. This chain joins TRBV10-1 and TRBJ2-1; 9 bases agree with TRBD1. V was pared by 4 bases and J by 5 bases, with 9 bases of the junction left unmatched. This CDR3 has 16 residues. Germline V CDR1 and CDR2: WNHNN, SYGVQD (reference sequence). Here the CDR3 reads CASSAPGTGNHNEQFF. The CDR3 DNA reads as TGCGCCAGCAGTGCCCCCGGGACAGGGAACCACAATGAGCAGTTCTTC.

The genes are TRBV10-3 and TRBJ1-5; possibly TRBD1 for D (5 bases). Trimming cost V 3 bases and J 7 bases, with 13 bases left between them. Germline V gene sequence: CDR1 ENHRY, CDR2 SYGVKD. CDR3 length equals 14 residues. The CDR3, as DNA: TGTGCCATCAGTGATCTTGGGGGGGACCAGCCCCAGCATTTT. Translating gives CAISDLGGDQPQHF.

This clone was detected once. The J gene is TRBJ1-2, the V gene TRBV9; tentative D call: TRBD1 (6 bases). The germline gives CDR1 SGDLS, CDR2 YYNGEE. Trimming left V 0 bases short and J 8 bases short, with 17 bases between. This CDR3 has 15 amino acids. The CDR3 nucleotides are TGTGCCAGCAGCGTAGAGGCTCACAGGGTGAAAGGCTACACCTTC. As protein: CASSVEAHRVKGYTF.

The sample holds a few counts of this clone. V is TRBV13 and J is TRBJ1-1; 9 bases are a match to TRBD1. The germline gives CDR1 PRHDT, CDR2 FYEKMQ (reference sequence). V gave up 2 bases and J gave up 3 bases; unmatched junction bases: 7. CDR3 length: 16 amino acids. The CDR3 coding sequence is TGTGCCAGCAGCTTAACCCAGACAGGGGGGGACACTGAAGCTTTCTTT. Protein product: CASSLTQTGGDTEAFF.

The chain uses TRBV12-3 or TRBV12-4 and TRBJ1-4; perhaps TRBD1 as D (5 bases). V was pared by 7 bases and J by 8 bases, with 14 bases between. The CDR3 extends over 13 amino acids. The CDR3 DNA is TGTGCCAGCAAGGGCGGGGCTGAAGAAAAACTGTTTTTT. It specifies CASKGGAEEKLFF.

This chain uses TRBV12-3 or TRBV12-4 with TRBJ2-5, with no clear D. V shed 6 bases and J shed 7 bases, with 12 bases lying between them. There are 12 residues in the CDR3. CDR3 protein: CASRLSGGTQYF. The CDR3, as DNA: TGTGCCAGCAGACTCTCTGGCGGGACCCAGTACTTC.

This rearrangement joins TRBV5-1 to TRBJ1-3, with D maybe TRBD1 (5 bases). The CDR3 loop spans 15 amino acids. Deletions cut 2 bases from V and 0 bases from J, with 9 bases between. Germline V CDR1 and CDR2: SGHRS, YFSETQ. In nucleotides, the CDR3 is TGCGCCAGCAGCTTTGCCAGGGACTCTGGAAACACCATATATTTT. Protein sequence: CASSFARDSGNTIYF.

The V gene is TRBV30, the J gene TRBJ1-6; 7 positions match TRBD1. The germline V gene has CDR1 GTSNPN and CDR2 SVGIG (reference sequence). Unmatched junction bases numbered 8, after V lost 2 bases and J lost 10 bases. The CDR3 contains 14 residues. CDR3 sequence reads: CAWSIMAGGSPLHF. The CDR3 nucleotides read TGTGCCTGGAGTATTATGGCAGGGGGATCACCCCTCCACTTT. The full variable domain, its missing parts supplied by reference TRBV30 and TRBJ1-6, is SQTIHQWPATLVQPVGSPLSLECTVEGTSNPNLYWYRQAAGRGLQLLFYSVGIGQISSEVPQNLSASRPQDRQFILSSKKLLLSDSGFYLCAWSIMAGGSPLHFGNGTRLTVT.

The chain combines TRBV6-5 with TRBJ1-1; 10 nucleotides align to TRBD1. The length of the CDR3 is 14 residues. J was trimmed by 4 bases and V by 6 bases; bases with no gene match: 5. Germline loops: CDR1 MNHEY, CDR2 SVGAGI. The CDR3 reads CASRDRQGATEAFF. The CDR3 coding sequence is TGTGCCAGCAGAGACAGACAGGGGGCCACTGAAGCTTTCTTT.

The sample holds one count of this clone. The V gene is TRBV5-5, the J gene TRBJ1-5; D gene ambiguous. The CDR3 is made up of 14 amino acids. CDR1 is SGHKS and CDR2 is YYEKEE in the germline V gene (reference sequence). V lost 0 bases to trimming and J lost 6 bases, with 10 bases between them. CDR3 nucleotides: TGTGCCAGCAGCTTGGAAGCTACCGGTCAGCCCCAGCATTTT. Its translation is CASSLEATGQPQHF.

The chain recombines TRBV28 with TRBJ2-5; TRBD2 matches 7 bases. Germline V gene data show CDR1 as MDHEN and CDR2 as SYDVKM. This CDR3 comprises 13 residues. The trim removed 3 bases at V and 4 bases at J, leaving 2 bases unmatched. CDR3 nucleotide sequence: TGTGCCAGCAGTTTCTCGGGGGGAGAGACCCAGTACTTC. Its protein is CASSFSGGETQYF.

This chain links TRBV9 with TRBJ2-1; TRBD2 is a possible D gene (6 bases). Trimming cost V 4 bases and J 4 bases, with 18 bases left between them. CDR3 size: 16 residues. Per the germline V gene, CDR1 is SGDLS and CDR2 is YYNGEE. In DNA, the CDR3 is TGTGCCAGCAGCCCCCCTTCTACGGGGGTTTACAATGAGCAGTTCTTC. It yields the protein CASSPPSTGVYNEQFF.

This clone occurred a few times. This sequence joins TRBV5-1 and TRBJ1-1; 9 bases are shared with TRBD1. V trimming: 2 bases; J trimming: 2 bases; junction bases outside the gene matches: 4. This CDR3 region has 15 residues. In germline, CDR1 is SGHRS, CDR2 YFSETQ. The CDR3 sequence is CASSLQGALNTEAFF. CDR3 in DNA: TGCGCCAGCAGCTTACAGGGGGCCCTAAACACTGAAGCTTTCTTT.